One T cell receptor (beta chain) is described in this entry. Antigen unknown. This record comes from a study of radiation and T cells in renal cell carcinoma. Time point meaning: blood 2 weeks post-SBRT. Treatment indicated: 15 Gy SBRT to primary tumor, nephrectomy 4 weeks later. Blood was sampled at baseline, 2 weeks and 4 weeks after SBRT. Study results and caveats: No pretreatment tumor biopsies were available for baseline clonotypes.

With 3 bases clipped from V and 2 bases from J, the junction kept 9 bases outside the gene matches. The CDR3 consists of 16 residues. The germline gives CDR1 SGDLS, CDR2 YYNGEE. Generated by immunoSEQ multiplex PCR, the TCRdb table keeps only in-frame clones and is missing some. The repertoire consists of roughly 130,000 clones, with around nine tenths occurring once and the leading ten covering 5% to 6.5%. This TCR came from a woman aged 70-85 years with renal cell carcinoma. Sequenced material: blood, taken from a patient whose treatment included radiotherapy and nephrectomy. The chain recombines TRBV9 with TRBJ2-7; 9 nucleotides align to TRBD1. Here the CDR3 reads CASSAGDRGGTYEQYF. For the CDR3, the DNA is TGTGCCAGCAGCGCCGGAGACAGGGGGGGGACCTACGAGCAGTACTTC.